This T cell receptor beta chain was sequenced in a study of cytomegalovirus exposure and HLA in healthy donors. This clone came up once. PCR primers comprised 60 Vbeta and 13 Jbeta primers. Generated by immunoSEQ multiplex PCR, the TCRdb table keeps only in-frame clones and is missing some. This sample has 160,000 or so clones, with approximately 84% found just once. The receptor comes from a woman between 40 and 55 years old in good health and CMV-seropositive. Sequencing was done on a sample of PBMCs.

In nucleotides, the CDR3 is TGTGCCAGCAGCCCCATTAGGTTTCCGGGACAGGGATTCTACGAGCAGTACTTC. Protein product: CASSPIRFPGQGFYEQYF. J is TRBJ2-7 and V is TRBV2, with 9 bases identical to TRBD1. CDR3 size: 18 residues. V shed 6 bases and J 3 bases; nucleotides not matched to a gene: 18. The germline CDR1 and CDR2 sequences are SNHLY and FYNNEI.